This T cell receptor (beta chain) was sequenced in a study of blood T cell repertoires in COVID-19. Whole-study context: T cells, B-cell-depleted T cells, or PBMCs provided the cDNA or gDNA that served as material.

This CDR3 has 13 residues. V gave up 6 bases and J gave up 1 base, with 9 bases separating them. Per the germline V gene, CDR1 is ENHRY and CDR2 is SYGVKD. As processed by the authors: From reference gene primer amplification, estimates of nucleated cell counts were derived. Profiling relied on immunoSEQ multiplex PCR, and the TCRdb table lists in-frame clones only, not all of them. V and J calls and clone size are given by that table; D and trimming were obtained from the DNA. The table includes about 480,000 clones, around nine tenths detected once. Material: peripheral blood. The chain joins TRBV10-3 to TRBJ1-2; a possible D gene is TRBD1 (5 bases). The TCR originated in a woman between 45 and 60 years old with COVID-19, enrolled during active disease. The CDR3, as DNA: TGTGCCATCAGGGGGCAGTTTAACTATGGCTACACCTTC. Translating gives CAIRGQFNYGYTF.